The 21 T cell receptor beta chains in this list originate from one sample, sequenced in a study of blood T cell repertoires in COVID-19. The table came from immunoSEQ multiplex PCR; TCRdb's copy has only in-frame clones and leaves some out. This sample has about 200,000 clones, with roughly 80% found just once. Sequenced: peripheral blood. These receptors were obtained from a woman older than 75 with acute or convalescent COVID-19.

In the case of this clone: The sample contains more than one DNA sequence encoding this CDR3. J is TRBJ1-1 and V is TRBV7-2; a weak D match, TRBD1 (6 bases). CDR3 length equals 13 residues. Trimming cost V 6 bases and J 4 bases, with 12 bases left between them. Germline CDR1 is SGHTA and CDR2 is FQGNSA. DNA for the CDR3: TGTGCCAGCAGTCAGACAGGAGGCACTGAAGCTTTCTTT. This encodes CASSQTGGTEAFF.

This chain joins TRBV6-5 and TRBJ1-1, with TRBD1 as a possible D gene (6 bases). Trimming stripped 4 bases from V and 5 bases from J, with 20 bases between. CDR3 length equals 16 residues. CDR1 is MNHEY, CDR2 SVGAGI, per germline. Here the CDR3 DNA reads TGTGCCAGCAGTTCTTTCTCCCAGGGGAGAAGGACTGAAGCTTTCTTT. As protein: CASSSFSQGRRTEAFF.

This clone was counted a single time. This rearrangement joins TRBV7-9 to TRBJ2-1; D may be TRBD2 (7 bases). From germline, CDR1 is SEHNR and CDR2 FQNEAQ (reference sequence). CDR3 length equals 17 residues. Trimming took off 4 bases at V and 0 bases at J, with 16 bases between the two ends. CDR3 coding DNA: TGTGCCAGCAGCTGGCGGGGGCGGGGAACCTCCTACAATGAGCAGTTCTTC. It specifies CASSWRGRGTSYNEQFF.

The gene calls are TRBV4-1 and TRBJ1-2; tentative D call: TRBD1 (5 bases). V was cut by 0 bases and J by 7 bases, with 18 bases left in between. In germline, CDR1 is MGHRA, CDR2 YSYEKL. The CDR3 runs 16 residues. The CDR3 loop is CASSQESMTELFGYTF. The CDR3 DNA is TGCGCCAGCAGCCAAGAATCGATGACAGAATTATTTGGCTACACCTTC.

V and J are TRBV28 and TRBJ1-1; 7 bases agree with TRBD1. CDR3 length: 16 amino acids. Germline trimming cut 8 bases from V and 2 bases from J; bases unmatched to any gene: 14. The germline V gene has CDR1 MDHEN and CDR2 SYDVKM. In DNA form, the CDR3 reads TGTGCCAGCGAGAGTAGACTGGGACAGTCAAACACTGAAGCTTTCTTT. Amino acids: CASESRLGQSNTEAFF.

The chain carries TRBV6-5 and TRBJ2-1; the match to TRBD2 covers 11 bases. V shed 6 bases and J 6 bases; nucleotides not matched to a gene: 7. Germline CDR1 MNHEY, CDR2 SVGAGI. This CDR3 region has 15 residues. The CDR3 loop is CASSWGLAEGNEQFF. CDR3 DNA sequence: TGTGCCAGCAGCTGGGGACTAGCGGAGGGCAATGAGCAGTTCTTC.

This clone appeared a single time. J is TRBJ2-4 and V is TRBV19; tentatively, D is TRBD1 (5 bases). This CDR3 has 18 residues. V lost 6 bases, J lost 5 bases, and 26 bases lay in between. Germline CDR1 reads LNHDA; CDR2 reads SQIVND (reference sequence). Here the CDR3 reads CASRALQVVGDLQNIQYF. CDR3 coding DNA: TGTGCCAGTAGGGCCTTACAGGTTGTTGGGGATCTGCAAAACATTCAGTACTTC. The whole variable domain, remainder taken from reference TRBV19 and TRBJ2-4, is DGGITQSPKYLFRKEGQNVTLSCEQNLNHDAMYWYRQDPGQGLRLIYYSQIVNDFQKGDIAEGYSVSREKKESFPLTVTSAQKNPTAFYLCASRALQVVGDLQNIQYFGAGTRLSVL.

CDR3 bases: TGTGCCAGCAGCTTCATTAGCGGGAGGAATACCGGGGAGCTGTTTTTT. Protein product: CASSFISGRNTGELFF. This sequence joins TRBV7-8 and TRBJ2-2; 10 bases map to TRBD2. The CDR3 runs to 16 residues. With V trimmed by 3 bases and J by 5 bases, 6 bases remained unmatched. The germline gives CDR1 SGHVS, CDR2 FQNEAQ.

V gene TRBV30 combines with J gene TRBJ1-2, with 9 bases matching TRBD1. V gave up 0 bases and J gave up 10 bases; unmatched junction bases: 6. This CDR3 contains 13 residues. CDR1 and CDR2 from the germline V gene are GTSNPN and SVGIG (reference sequence). CDR3 in amino acids: CAWSVQGTGFYTF. The CDR3 DNA follows: TGTGCCTGGAGTGTACAAGGGACAGGGTTCTACACCTTC.

The rearrangement joins TRBV24-1 to TRBJ2-3; 15 bases agree with TRBD2. V gave up 5 bases and J gave up 4 bases; unmatched junction bases: 15. Germline V gene sequence: CDR1 KGHDR, CDR2 SFDVKD. This CDR3 spans 20 amino acids. CDR3 sequence reads: CATSAAAGTSGGLGPDTQYF. In DNA, the CDR3 is TGTGCCACCAGTGCCGCCGCCGGGACTAGCGGGGGGTTGGGGCCAGATACGCAGTATTTT.

This clone was seen ten or more times. This chain uses TRBV9 with TRBJ2-5, with D tentatively TRBD1 (6 bases). This CDR3 has 15 amino acids. CDR1 and CDR2 (germline): SGDLS, YYNGEE. Trimming shortened V by 0 bases and J by 1 base, and 10 bases separated the two germline ends. CDR3: CASSVDGTPQETQYF. In DNA form, the CDR3 reads TGTGCCAGCAGCGTAGACGGGACACCCCAAGAGACCCAGTACTTC. The whole variable domain, remainder taken from reference TRBV9 and TRBJ2-5, is DSGVTQTPKHLITATGQRVTLRCSPRSGDLSVYWYQQSLDQGLQFLIQYYNGEERAKGNILERFSAQQFPDLHSELNLSSLELGDSALYFCASSVDGTPQETQYFGPGTRLLVL.

This chain joins TRBV6-1 and TRBJ2-1, with TRBD2 as a possible D gene (5 bases). V shed 1 base and J shed 8 bases, with 12 bases lying between them. The CDR3 totals 14 residues. The germline CDR1 and CDR2 sequences are MNHNS and SASEGT. CDR3 in amino acids: CASSEDEPGYEQFF. The CDR3 DNA reads as TGTGCCAGCAGTGAAGACGAACCGGGATATGAGCAGTTCTTC.

CDR3: CASSSPRGGITDTQYF. Here the CDR3 DNA reads TGTGCCAGCAGCTCCCCCCGCGGGGGGATCACAGATACGCAGTATTTT. The genes are TRBV7-2 and TRBJ2-3, with 8 bases identical to TRBD2. Trimming at V came to 4 bases and at J to 2 bases, leaving 8 bases not matched to a gene. Germline assignment: CDR1 SGHTA and CDR2 FQGNSA. The CDR3 has 16 amino acids. Supplemented by reference TRBV7-2 and TRBJ2-3, the full variable domain reads GAGVSQSPSNKVTEKGKDVELRCDPISGHTALYWYRQSLGQGLEFLIYFQGNSAPDKSGLPSDRFSAERTGGSVSTLTIQRTQQEDSAVYLCASSSPRGGITDTQYFGPGTRLTVL.

The J gene is TRBJ1-2, the V gene TRBV7-2, with TRBD1 matching over 8 bases. Germline CDR1 is SGHTA and CDR2 is FQGNSA. CDR3 size: 14 residues. J was trimmed by 1 base and V by 7 bases; bases with no gene match: 5. DNA for the CDR3: TGTGCCAGCAACCCAGGGGGCATTAACTATGGCTACACCTTC. Protein sequence: CASNPGGINYGYTF.

CDR3 DNA: TGTGCCAGCAGTTACTCTTCGGGAGGGGCCCGAGACACCATATATTTT. Its translation is CASSYSSGGARDTIYF. V is TRBV6-2 or TRBV6-3 and J is TRBJ1-3, with a weak D call TRBD1 (5 bases). The CDR3 length is 16 residues. The germline V and J ends were trimmed by 0 bases and 8 bases, with 17 bases remaining between them. Germline V gene lookup returns CDR1 MNHEY and CDR2 SVGEGT.

The V call is TRBV11-2, the J call TRBJ2-1, with 7 bases matching TRBD2. The germline V gene has CDR1 SGHAT and CDR2 FQNNGV. With 2 bases clipped from V and 8 bases from J, the junction kept 3 bases outside the gene matches. The CDR3 spans 13 residues. CDR3 residues: CASSLTRGDEQFF. CDR3 sequence (DNA): TGTGCCAGCAGCTTAACTCGGGGGGATGAGCAGTTCTTC.

This clone has a handful of counts. V is TRBV11-3 and J is TRBJ1-6; 10 bases line up with TRBD1. This CDR3 comprises 16 residues. Trimming at V came to 4 bases and at J to 9 bases, leaving 9 bases not matched to a gene. CDR1 is SGHNT, CDR2 YENEEA, per germline. CDR3 bases: TGTGCCAGCAGCTCCCCCACCGGGACAGGGGCTTCACCCCTCCACTTT. Translating gives CASSSPTGTGASPLHF.

This sequence joins TRBV6-5 and TRBJ2-2, with 12 bases aligning to TRBD1. Per germline, CDR1 MNHEY and CDR2 SVGAGI. Trimming took 6 bases from V and 13 from J; bases not matched to a gene: 12. CDR3 length: 15 residues. CDR3 bases: TGTGCCAGCAGGTCGTCCGGGACAGGGGGCGGCGTGCTGTTTTTT. Translation: CASRSSGTGGGVLFF.

V is TRBV3-1 (or the pseudogene TRBV3-2) and J is TRBJ2-3; 7 positions agree with TRBD1. The CDR3 sequence is 15 residues long. The germline CDR1 and CDR2 sequences are LGHDT and YNNKEL (reference sequence). V lost 2 bases and J lost 3; bases outside the gene matches: 5. The CDR3 nucleotides read TGTGCCAGCAGCCAAACAGGGGTTTCTACAGATACGCAGTATTTT. Encoded protein: CASSQTGVSTDTQYF.

The J gene is TRBJ1-4, the V gene TRBV5-4, with D possibly being TRBD1 (6 bases). The CDR3 length is 14 residues. Germline CDR1 reads SGHNT; CDR2 reads YYREEE (reference sequence). Trimming stripped 0 bases from V and 4 bases from J, with 7 bases between. Here the CDR3 DNA reads TGTGCCAGCAGCTTGGACAGGGTTAATGAAAAACTGTTTTTT. It specifies CASSLDRVNEKLFF.

The J gene is TRBJ2-2, the V gene TRBV7-8; 7 bases are shared with TRBD1. The CDR3 covers 17 residues. Losses at the gene ends were 2 bases for V and 2 bases for J; bases not matched to a gene: 8. Germline-derived CDR1 and CDR2 are SGHVS and FQNEAQ. In nucleotides, the CDR3 is TGTGCCAGCAGCTTATACTTCGGGACAGCCAACACCGGGGAGCTGTTTTTT. Translating it yields CASSLYFGTANTGELFF.